This T cell receptor (beta chain) came from a study of low-dose radiotherapy and immunotherapy resistance in tumors. Across the study: Doses of 0.5 Gy per fraction every 2 weeks, totaling 6.5 Gy, went to Cohort 1. Treatment of Cohort 2 consisted of 1 Gy per fraction every two weeks, amounting to 13 Gy over 26 weeks.

All eligible patients presented with advanced solid tumors that contained no tumor-infiltrating lymphocytes. Both TCRalpha and TCRbeta chains were reverse transcribed with V-gene-specific primers. TCR amplification ran 15 to 25 PCR cycles using constant-region and V-primer adapter primers. From the reads, TCRdb called clonotypes with MiXCR, one entry per CDR3 protein. The table lists 8,500 to 14,000 distinct CDR3 sequences, 65% of them singletons. Trimming took off 2 bases at V and 1 base at J, with 3 bases between the two ends. Germline V lookup: CDR1 MDHEN, CDR2 SYDVKM. The CDR3 loop spans 12 amino acids.

The chain recombines TRBV28 with TRBJ2-7; D is ambiguous. This TCR was recovered from a human donor with advanced metastatic prostate, ovarian, gallbladder or colorectal cancer (not recorded which). This table probably holds off-target reads from a library built for another chain. The CDR3 DNA follows: TGTGCCAGCAGTTTAGTGTCCTACGAGCAGTACTTC. It translates to CASSLVSYEQYF.